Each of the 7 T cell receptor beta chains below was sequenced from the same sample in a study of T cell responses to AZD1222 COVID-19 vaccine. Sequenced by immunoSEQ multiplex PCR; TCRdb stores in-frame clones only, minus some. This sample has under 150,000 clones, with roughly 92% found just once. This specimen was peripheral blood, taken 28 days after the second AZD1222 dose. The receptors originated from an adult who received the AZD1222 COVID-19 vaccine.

The CDR3, as DNA: TGTGCCAGCAGTTTTCGGGAAAACTATGGCTACACCTTC. Its translation: CASSFRENYGYTF. The chain recombines TRBV12-3 or TRBV12-4 with TRBJ1-2; D unresolved. The germline V and J ends were trimmed by 3 bases and 2 bases, with 7 bases remaining between them. The CDR3 is 13 amino acids.

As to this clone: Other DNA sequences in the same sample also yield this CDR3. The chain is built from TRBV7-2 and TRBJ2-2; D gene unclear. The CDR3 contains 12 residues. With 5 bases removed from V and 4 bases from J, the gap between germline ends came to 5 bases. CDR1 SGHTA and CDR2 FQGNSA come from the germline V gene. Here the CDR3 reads CASSPSTGELFF. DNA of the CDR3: TGTGCCAGCAGCCCGAGCACCGGGGAGCTGTTTTTT. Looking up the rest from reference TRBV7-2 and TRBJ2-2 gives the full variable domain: GAGVSQSPSNKVTEKGKDVELRCDPISGHTALYWYRQSLGQGLEFLIYFQGNSAPDKSGLPSDRFSAERTGGSVSTLTIQRTQQEDSAVYLCASSPSTGELFFGEGSRLTVL.

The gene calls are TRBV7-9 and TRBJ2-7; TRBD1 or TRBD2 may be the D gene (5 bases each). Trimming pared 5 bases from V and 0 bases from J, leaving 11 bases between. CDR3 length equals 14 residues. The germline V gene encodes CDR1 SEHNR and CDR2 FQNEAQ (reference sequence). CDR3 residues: CASSATGLSYEQYF. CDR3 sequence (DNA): TGTGCCAGCAGCGCTACAGGACTCTCCTACGAGCAGTACTTC. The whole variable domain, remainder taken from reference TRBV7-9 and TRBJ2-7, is DTGVSQNPRHKITKRGQNVTFRCDPISEHNRLYWYRQTLGQGPEFLTYFQNEAQLEKSRLLSDRFSAERPKGSFSTLEIQRTEQGDSAMYLCASSATGLSYEQYFGPGTRLTVT.

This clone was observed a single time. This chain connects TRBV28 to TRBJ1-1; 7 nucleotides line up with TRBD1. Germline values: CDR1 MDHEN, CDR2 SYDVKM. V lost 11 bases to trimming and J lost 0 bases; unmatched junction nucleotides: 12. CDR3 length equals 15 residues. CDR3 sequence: CAAARDSNMNTEAFF. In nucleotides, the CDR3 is TGTGCCGCCGCAAGGGACAGCAATATGAACACTGAAGCTTTCTTT.

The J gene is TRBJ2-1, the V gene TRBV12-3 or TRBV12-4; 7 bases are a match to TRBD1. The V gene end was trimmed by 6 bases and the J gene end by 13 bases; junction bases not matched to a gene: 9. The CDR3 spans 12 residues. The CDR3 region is CASSNRQGFQFF. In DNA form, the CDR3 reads TGTGCCAGCAGCAATCGACAGGGCTTTCAGTTCTTC.

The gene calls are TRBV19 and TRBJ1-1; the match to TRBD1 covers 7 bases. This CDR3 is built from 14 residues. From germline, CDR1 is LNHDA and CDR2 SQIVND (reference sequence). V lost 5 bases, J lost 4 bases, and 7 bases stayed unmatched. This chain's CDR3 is CASSYRGESTEAFF. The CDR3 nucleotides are TGTGCCAGTAGTTACAGGGGCGAGAGCACTGAAGCTTTCTTT.

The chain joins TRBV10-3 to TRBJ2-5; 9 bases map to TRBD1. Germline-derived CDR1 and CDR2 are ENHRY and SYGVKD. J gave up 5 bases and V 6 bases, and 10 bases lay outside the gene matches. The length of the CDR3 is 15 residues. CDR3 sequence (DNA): TGTGCCATCAGGAATGGACAGGGGCGCGGGGAGACCCAGTACTTC. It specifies CAIRNGQGRGETQYF.